The source of this T cell receptor beta chain is a study of T cell repertoires in cytomegalovirus infection. This clonotype was observed a handful of times. What it binds is not known. TCRdb reanalysed the reads using MiXCR and keeps one entry per CDR3 protein. The table records about 890,000 distinct CDR3 sequences, 31% of them present only once. From germline, CDR1 is SEHNR and CDR2 FQNEAQ (reference sequence). The ends lost 4 bases at V and 9 bases at J; junction bases unmatched: 12. This CDR3 is 15 amino acids long. The source of this sequence is a human donor in good health (CMV status not recorded). Some clones in this sample may be carry-over from other donors' samples. The sample was cultured CD8+ T cells from PBMCs, taken from culture after CMV antigen stimulation. V gene TRBV7-9 combines with J gene TRBJ2-1; 7 bases map to TRBD2. The CDR3: CASSSPGTNRIEQFF. The CDR3, as DNA: TGTGCCAGCAGCTCCCCCGGGACTAATAGAATTGAGCAGTTCTTC.